This TCR beta chain is drawn from a study of blood T cell repertoires in COVID-19. Across the study: The analysed material was cDNA or gDNA that came from T cells, B-cell-depleted T cells, or PBMCs.

The CDR3 consists of 13 residues. Trimming left V 0 bases short and J 9 bases short, with 9 bases between. CDR1 and CDR2 (germline): SNHLY, FYNNEI. This clone has just a few counts. As originally analysed: Reference gene primer amplification gave nucleated cell count estimates. Here immunoSEQ multiplex PCR was the method, and the copy in TCRdb shows in-frame clones only, minus some. The V and J calls and the clone size are those of that table, but D and trimming were determined from the DNA. Among hundreds of thousands of clones listed, roughly four fifths were seen once. The clonotype comes from a man older than 75 with acute or convalescent COVID-19. The chain employs TRBV2 and TRBJ1-5; D remains unclear. The specimen was peripheral blood. CDR3 protein: CASSEAPEVPQHF. CDR3 DNA: TGTGCCAGCAGTGAAGCCCCGGAGGTGCCCCAGCATTTT.